Here is one T cell receptor beta chain with its context. Its antigen is unidentified. The sample originates from a study of CD8 T cells in ankylosing spondylitis. The study, taken as a whole, reports: In ankylosing spondylitis patients, matched synovial fluid reportedly showed significant enrichment of disease-linked clones. Blood of patients with ankylosing spondylitis appeared to be characterized by a TCR beta motif of roughly eight highly homologous variants. A subset of motif variants has previously been described in the synovial fluid and blood of reactive arthritis.

In making TCR beta libraries, quantitative 5'-RACE with molecular barcodes was used. Via MiXCR, TCRdb re-called the 5' RACE reads, giving one row per CDR3 protein. The sample includes about 160,000 distinct CDR3 sequences, roughly 18% of them seen just once. Trimming removed 3 bases at V and 2 bases at J, with 8 bases between. This CDR3 has 15 amino acids. This rearrangement joins TRBV12-3 or TRBV12-4 to TRBJ2-6; D unresolved. The source is a male donor with ankylosing spondylitis or in good health (not recorded which). The sequenced sample was blood, either unsorted or a sorted T cell fraction (not recorded which). The CDR3 spells CASSFAGAGANVLTF. CDR3 sequence (DNA): TGTGCCAGCAGTTTCGCAGGTGCTGGGGCCAACGTCCTGACTTTC.